Sequencing of this T cell receptor (beta chain) was carried out in a study of blood T cell repertoires in COVID-19. The wider study: T cells, B-cell-depleted T cells, or PBMCs supplied cDNA or gDNA.

In terms of age and location, participants ranged from roughly 18 to 95 years and lived in fewer than 30 US areas. Each participant's cohort was designated according to participant-reported clinical history. Here immunoSEQ multiplex PCR was the method, and the copy in TCRdb shows in-frame clones only, minus some. In the table there are 150,000 to 200,000 clones, roughly 80% of which are singletons. This sequence was found in a woman aged 50 to 60 who had recovered from COVID-19. Sequenced input: PBMCs or T cells enriched from blood (not recorded which).

The CDR3 region is CASSQERLAARSSYNEQFF. The CDR3 DNA sequence: TGTGCCAGCAGCCAAGAGAGGCTAGCGGCGAGAAGCTCCTACAATGAGCAGTTCTTC. J is TRBJ2-1 and V is TRBV3-1 (or the pseudogene TRBV3-2), with 7 bases matching TRBD2. The CDR3 has 19 residues. Germline V gene lookup returns CDR1 LGHDT and CDR2 YNNKEL (reference sequence). With 0 bases clipped from V and 0 bases from J, the junction kept 11 bases outside the gene matches.